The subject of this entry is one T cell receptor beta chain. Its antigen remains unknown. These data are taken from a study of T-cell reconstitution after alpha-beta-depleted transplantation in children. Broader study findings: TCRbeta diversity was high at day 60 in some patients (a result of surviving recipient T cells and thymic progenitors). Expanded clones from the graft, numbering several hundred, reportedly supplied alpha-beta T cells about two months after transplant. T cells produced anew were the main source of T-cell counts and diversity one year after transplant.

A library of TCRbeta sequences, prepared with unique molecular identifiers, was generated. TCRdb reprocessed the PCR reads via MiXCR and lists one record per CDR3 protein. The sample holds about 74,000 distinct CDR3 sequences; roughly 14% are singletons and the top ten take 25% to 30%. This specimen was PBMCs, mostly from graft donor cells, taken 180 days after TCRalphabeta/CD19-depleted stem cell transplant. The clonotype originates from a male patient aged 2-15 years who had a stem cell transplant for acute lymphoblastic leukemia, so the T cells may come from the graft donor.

CDR3 amino acids: CASSESGFGDSPLHF. Written as DNA, the CDR3 is TGTGCCAGCAGTGAATCGGGGTTCGGGGATTCACCCCTCCACTTT. The V and J genes are TRBV25-1 and TRBJ1-6; D is ambiguous. V was shortened by 1 base and J by 8 bases, with 12 bases between the two germline ends. Germline V gene sequence: CDR1 MGHDK, CDR2 SYGVNS. This CDR3 has 15 residues.